This T cell receptor beta chain was retrieved from a study of CD8 T cells in ankylosing spondylitis. This clonotype was found many times. Its antigen is unidentified. The TCR beta libraries were generated through quantitative 5'-RACE incorporating molecular barcodes. A single record per CDR3 protein comes from TCRdb applying MiXCR to the 5' RACE reads. This table has a few hundred thousand distinct CDR3 sequences, 8% to 11% appearing once. Study results and caveats: There was a TCR beta motif, made of several highly homologous variants, that appeared characteristic of ankylosing spondylitis blood. Disease-associated clones were reportedly significantly overrepresented in matched ankylosing spondylitis synovial fluid. Earlier authors reported some of these motif variants in reactive arthritis synovial fluid and blood.

The ends were cut back, 4 bases at V and 7 bases at J, with 11 bases in the middle. Germline V gene lookup returns CDR1 LGHDT and CDR2 YNNKEL (reference sequence). The CDR3 contains 14 residues. Sequenced material: blood, either unsorted or a sorted T cell fraction (not recorded which). The receptor was isolated from a male donor with ankylosing spondylitis or in good health (not recorded which). The J gene is TRBJ1-6, the V gene TRBV3-1; no firm D call. The CDR3 sequence: CASSPGLTNSPLHF. CDR3 in DNA: TGTGCCAGCAGCCCCGGACTGACCAATTCACCCCTCCACTTT.